Listed below are T cell receptor beta chains from one sample, sequenced in a study of blood T cell repertoires in COVID-19. Sequencing was performed with immunoSEQ multiplex PCR; in TCRdb, only in-frame clones are kept and a portion is missing. Among fewer than 250,000 clones listed, about 90% were seen once. The sequenced sample consisted of PBMCs or T cells enriched from blood (not recorded which). These receptors came from a man aged 50-60 years who had been exposed to COVID-19. CDR3s include the opening cysteine and the closing phenylalanine or tryptophan. The order of the fields is CDR3 DNA, CDR3 protein, clone size, D gene, V gene, J gene. The D gene is left open where the match is weak. Size is stated for part of the rows, as once, few or many counts, or as a class when the clone is expanded.

CDR3 DNA: TGTGCCACCAGTGATTTTTGGTGGAGCACCGGGGAGCTGTTTTTT; CDR3 protein: CATSDFWWSTGELFF; clone size: -; D gene: -; V gene: TRBV24-1; J gene: TRBJ2-2
CDR3 DNA: TGTGCCAGCAGTTCGATCGGGACAGGGAAGGATGGCTACACCTTC; CDR3 protein: CASSSIGTGKDGYTF; clone size: -; D gene: TRBD1; V gene: TRBV28; J gene: TRBJ1-2
CDR3 DNA: TGTGCCAGCAGTTTTGTAGGGGGCGGTGAGACCCAGTACTTC; CDR3 protein: CASSFVGGGETQYF; clone size: -; D gene: TRBD1; V gene: TRBV28; J gene: TRBJ2-5
CDR3 DNA: TGTGCCAGCAGCCAACGGCGGGAGTTCGGGGAGCTGTTTTTT; CDR3 protein: CASSQRREFGELFF; clone size: few; D gene: TRBD2; V gene: TRBV14; J gene: TRBJ2-2
CDR3 DNA: TGTGCCAGCAGTTACGGACAGGTTGGAACTGAAGCTTTCTTT; CDR3 protein: CASSYGQVGTEAFF; clone size: -; D gene: TRBD1; V gene: TRBV27; J gene: TRBJ1-1
CDR3 DNA: TGTGCCACCAGTCGGACAGGGAGTGAAAAACTGTTTTTT; CDR3 protein: CATSRTGSEKLFF; clone size: -; D gene: TRBD1; V gene: TRBV24-1; J gene: TRBJ1-4
CDR3 DNA: TGTGCCAGCAGCCCCCTCGGGCAGCCCCAGCATTTT; CDR3 protein: CASSPLGQPQHF; clone size: -; D gene: -; V gene: TRBV6-6; J gene: TRBJ1-5
CDR3 DNA: TGCAGCGTTCCCGGGTATGGCTACACCTTC; CDR3 protein: CSVPGYGYTF; clone size: -; D gene: -; V gene: TRBV29-1; J gene: TRBJ1-2
CDR3 DNA: TGTGCCAGCAGCCAAGATCGAGCGGGGGGCTTCACCGGGGAGCTGTTTTTT; CDR3 protein: CASSQDRAGGFTGELFF; clone size: -; D gene: TRBD2; V gene: TRBV4-2; J gene: TRBJ2-2
CDR3 DNA: TGTGCCAGCAGGTTGGGGAGATATACCGATACGCAGTATTTT; CDR3 protein: CASRLGRYTDTQYF; clone size: -; D gene: -; V gene: TRBV27; J gene: TRBJ2-3
CDR3 DNA: TGTGCCAGCAGTTCCCCCTGGGACAGGAGTAGAAACACCATATATTTT; CDR3 protein: CASSSPWDRSRNTIYF; clone size: -; D gene: TRBD1; V gene: TRBV28; J gene: TRBJ1-3
CDR3 DNA: TGTGCCAGTGCCCGGACAGGCGATAGCAATCAGCCCCAGCATTTT; CDR3 protein: CASARTGDSNQPQHF; clone size: few; D gene: TRBD1; V gene: TRBV19; J gene: TRBJ1-5
CDR3 DNA: TGTGCCAGCTCACCTCCAGGACTAGCGGAAGAGACCCAGTACTTC; CDR3 protein: CASSPPGLAEETQYF; clone size: -; D gene: TRBD2; V gene: TRBV18; J gene: TRBJ2-5
CDR3 DNA: TGTGCCAGCAGTAGTAGCGGGGGCTCTGGGGCCAACGTCCTGACTTTC; CDR3 protein: CASSSSGGSGANVLTF; clone size: -; D gene: TRBD2; V gene: TRBV5-4; J gene: TRBJ2-6
CDR3 DNA: TGTGCCAGCAGGGGACAGGGAGACACCGGGGAGCTGTTTTTT; CDR3 protein: CASRGQGDTGELFF; clone size: -; D gene: TRBD1; V gene: TRBV27; J gene: TRBJ2-2
CDR3 DNA: TGTGCCAGTAGTATCTCAAGGACAGCGAACACTGAAGCTTTCTTT; CDR3 protein: CASSISRTANTEAFF; clone size: -; D gene: -; V gene: TRBV19; J gene: TRBJ1-1
CDR3 DNA: TGTGCCAGCAGTTTGAACGCGGGCGGAGTCTATGGCTACACCTTC; CDR3 protein: CASSLNAGGVYGYTF; clone size: -; D gene: -; V gene: TRBV27; J gene: TRBJ1-2
CDR3 DNA: TGCAGCGCCTACGTCCTGACAGGGACTAACTATGGCTACACCTTC; CDR3 protein: CSAYVLTGTNYGYTF; clone size: -; D gene: TRBD1; V gene: TRBV29-1; J gene: TRBJ1-2
CDR3 DNA: TGTGCCACCCCTGGAACAGGGCGAGGATCCCTTTATGGCTACACCTTC; CDR3 protein: CATPGTGRGSLYGYTF; clone size: -; D gene: -; V gene: TRBV11-2; J gene: TRBJ1-2
CDR3 DNA: TGTGCCAGCAGTACACCTCGCGGGGGGGTGGTTGGCTACACCTTC; CDR3 protein: CASSTPRGGVVGYTF; clone size: few; D gene: -; V gene: TRBV28; J gene: TRBJ1-2
CDR3 DNA: TGTGCCAGCAGTTTATTAACAGGGTCCCGGAAAGTTAGTAGCTACACCTTC; CDR3 protein: CASSLLTGSRKVSSYTF; clone size: -; D gene: -; V gene: TRBV28; J gene: TRBJ1-2
CDR3 DNA: TGTGCCAGTAGATCCAGGAGGGAAACTAATGAAAAACTGTTTTTT; CDR3 protein: CASRSRRETNEKLFF; clone size: -; D gene: -; V gene: TRBV19; J gene: TRBJ1-4
CDR3 DNA: TGTGCCAGCACCGTTCGGGGGGTCTCCTACAATGAGCAGTTCTTC; CDR3 protein: CASTVRGVSYNEQFF; clone size: -; D gene: TRBD2; V gene: TRBV6-5; J gene: TRBJ2-1
CDR3 DNA: TGTGCCAGTAGTATTTTTGCGGGAGAGTCCTACAATGAGCAGTTCTTC; CDR3 protein: CASSIFAGESYNEQFF; clone size: -; D gene: TRBD2; V gene: TRBV19; J gene: TRBJ2-1
CDR3 DNA: TGTGCCAGCAGCCAGTCGCCGGGGACTGCGAAGGAGACCCAGTACTTC; CDR3 protein: CASSQSPGTAKETQYF; clone size: -; D gene: -; V gene: TRBV3-1/TRBV3-2; J gene: TRBJ2-5
CDR3 DNA: TGCGCCAGCAGCTGGGGACAGGGACCTAACTATGGCTACACCTTC; CDR3 protein: CASSWGQGPNYGYTF; clone size: -; D gene: TRBD1; V gene: TRBV5-1; J gene: TRBJ1-2
CDR3 DNA: TGTGCCAGCAGCTTAAGCCCGACAGATTACAATGAGCAGTTCTTC; CDR3 protein: CASSLSPTDYNEQFF; clone size: -; D gene: -; V gene: TRBV7-3; J gene: TRBJ2-1
CDR3 DNA: TGCGCCAGCAGAATTAACCCAGGGACAGGGAATGGCTACACCTTC; CDR3 protein: CASRINPGTGNGYTF; clone size: -; D gene: TRBD1; V gene: TRBV5-1; J gene: TRBJ1-2
CDR3 DNA: TGCGCCAGCAGCAGAATACCGGGACAGGGGAATGGCTACACCTTC; CDR3 protein: CASSRIPGQGNGYTF; clone size: once; D gene: TRBD1; V gene: TRBV5-1; J gene: TRBJ1-2
CDR3 DNA: TGCGCCAGCAGCGCCGCCGGGACTAGCATTGAGCAGTTCTTC; CDR3 protein: CASSAAGTSIEQFF; clone size: -; D gene: TRBD2; V gene: TRBV5-1; J gene: TRBJ2-1
CDR3 DNA: TGTGCCAGCAGCGACCGGACAGATTATAATTCACCCCTCCACTTT; CDR3 protein: CASSDRTDYNSPLHF; clone size: -; D gene: -; V gene: TRBV3-1/TRBV3-2; J gene: TRBJ1-6
CDR3 DNA: TGTGCCAGCAGCCGGACAGGGAGCTCCTACGAGCAGTACTTC; CDR3 protein: CASSRTGSSYEQYF; clone size: -; D gene: TRBD1; V gene: TRBV6-6; J gene: TRBJ2-7
CDR3 DNA: TGTGCCAGTAGTATCTATGTGGGCAGCTCTGGGGCCAACGTCCTGACTTTC; CDR3 protein: CASSIYVGSSGANVLTF; clone size: -; D gene: -; V gene: TRBV19; J gene: TRBJ2-6
CDR3 DNA: TGTGCCAGCAGCTTACAGGGGGCTGGCACTGAAGCTTTCTTT; CDR3 protein: CASSLQGAGTEAFF; clone size: -; D gene: TRBD1; V gene: TRBV7-2; J gene: TRBJ1-1
CDR3 DNA: TGCGCCAGCAGCTTGGGTCAGGGGGGCGAGCAGTACTTC; CDR3 protein: CASSLGQGGEQYF; clone size: -; D gene: -; V gene: TRBV5-1; J gene: TRBJ2-7
CDR3 DNA: TGTGCCAGCAGCTTTACAGGGACCAGCCAGCCCCAGCATTTT; CDR3 protein: CASSFTGTSQPQHF; clone size: -; D gene: -; V gene: TRBV5-6; J gene: TRBJ1-5
CDR3 DNA: TGTGCCAGCAGCTTAAGGGGGCGCGGAGTCTATGGCTACACCTTC; CDR3 protein: CASSLRGRGVYGYTF; clone size: few; D gene: TRBD1; V gene: TRBV7-9; J gene: TRBJ1-2
CDR3 DNA: TGCAGCGTTGAAGACCCGGACAGGGGGACAGATACGCAGTATTTT; CDR3 protein: CSVEDPDRGTDTQYF; clone size: -; D gene: TRBD1; V gene: TRBV29-1; J gene: TRBJ2-3
CDR3 DNA: TGTGCCAGCAGAACCACGACAGACGTTAACTATGGCTACACCTTC; CDR3 protein: CASRTTTDVNYGYTF; clone size: -; D gene: -; V gene: TRBV6-6; J gene: TRBJ1-2
CDR3 DNA: TGTGCCAGCACGGAGCGGGGGCTTTACAATGAGCAGTTCTTC; CDR3 protein: CASTERGLYNEQFF; clone size: -; D gene: TRBD2; V gene: TRBV7-2; J gene: TRBJ2-1
CDR3 DNA: TGTGCCAGCAGTGTAGGAGGCACGAGCTCTGGAAACACCATATATTTT; CDR3 protein: CASSVGGTSSGNTIYF; clone size: -; D gene: -; V gene: TRBV25-1; J gene: TRBJ1-3
CDR3 DNA: TGTGCCAGCAGTTACTCTCTAGCGGGGGATACGCAGTATTTT; CDR3 protein: CASSYSLAGDTQYF; clone size: -; D gene: TRBD2; V gene: TRBV6-5; J gene: TRBJ2-3
CDR3 DNA: TGTGCCACCAGCAGAGGTCGGGACAGGGACCAATTTTCGAGAGGCTACACCTTC; CDR3 protein: CATSRGRDRDQFSRGYTF; clone size: -; D gene: TRBD1; V gene: TRBV15; J gene: TRBJ1-2
CDR3 DNA: TGTGCCATCAGTGAGTCGGGGGGGAATCAGCCCCAGCATTTT; CDR3 protein: CAISESGGNQPQHF; clone size: few; D gene: -; V gene: TRBV10-3; J gene: TRBJ1-5
CDR3 DNA: TGTGCCAGCTCACCAAAAACGACTTATGGGTACACTGAAGCTTTCTTT; CDR3 protein: CASSPKTTYGYTEAFF; clone size: -; D gene: -; V gene: TRBV18; J gene: TRBJ1-1
CDR3 DNA: TGCAGCGTTGCGAAGGGGGACAATTCACCCCTCCACTTT; CDR3 protein: CSVAKGDNSPLHF; clone size: -; D gene: -; V gene: TRBV29-1; J gene: TRBJ1-6
CDR3 DNA: TGCAGTGCTAGTGGTCCTGGAACGTACGGCGGGACCCAGTACTTC; CDR3 protein: CSASGPGTYGGTQYF; clone size: -; D gene: -; V gene: TRBV20-1; J gene: TRBJ2-5
CDR3 DNA: TGTGCCACCGGGACAGGGGGCGGCACCGGGGAGCTGTTTTTT; CDR3 protein: CATGTGGGTGELFF; clone size: -; D gene: TRBD1; V gene: TRBV19; J gene: TRBJ2-2
CDR3 DNA: TGCGCCAGCAGCTGGTCCGGGTACAATGAGCAGTTCTTC; CDR3 protein: CASSWSGYNEQFF; clone size: -; D gene: -; V gene: TRBV5-1; J gene: TRBJ2-1
CDR3 DNA: TGTGCCAGCAGCCCCATAGCGGGGGGTTACGCCGGGGAGCTGTTTTTT; CDR3 protein: CASSPIAGGYAGELFF; clone size: -; D gene: TRBD2; V gene: TRBV5-4; J gene: TRBJ2-2
CDR3 DNA: TGTGCCAGCAGCGGAGGAGGAGGGGAGGAGACCCAGTACTTC; CDR3 protein: CASSGGGGEETQYF; clone size: -; D gene: -; V gene: TRBV5-4; J gene: TRBJ2-5
CDR3 DNA: TGTGCCAGCAGCTTAGTTCTAGAGAACACTGAAGCTTTCTTT; CDR3 protein: CASSLVLENTEAFF; clone size: -; D gene: -; V gene: TRBV7-8; J gene: TRBJ1-1
CDR3 DNA: TGTGCCAGCAGTCCTGTCCAGGGCGGCGGCATTCAGTACTTC; CDR3 protein: CASSPVQGGGIQYF; clone size: -; D gene: -; V gene: TRBV7-3; J gene: TRBJ2-4
CDR3 DNA: TGTGCCAGCAGCGCCATGTTTGCCGGGGAGCTGTTTTTT; CDR3 protein: CASSAMFAGELFF; clone size: -; D gene: -; V gene: TRBV9; J gene: TRBJ2-2
CDR3 DNA: TGCGCCAGCAGCTTCGACAGTAATCAGCCCCAGCATTTT; CDR3 protein: CASSFDSNQPQHF; clone size: -; D gene: -; V gene: TRBV5-1; J gene: TRBJ1-5
CDR3 DNA: TGTGCCAGCAGTCAGCGACAGGGAACACCCCTCCACTTT; CDR3 protein: CASSQRQGTPLHF; clone size: -; D gene: TRBD1; V gene: TRBV6-5; J gene: TRBJ1-6